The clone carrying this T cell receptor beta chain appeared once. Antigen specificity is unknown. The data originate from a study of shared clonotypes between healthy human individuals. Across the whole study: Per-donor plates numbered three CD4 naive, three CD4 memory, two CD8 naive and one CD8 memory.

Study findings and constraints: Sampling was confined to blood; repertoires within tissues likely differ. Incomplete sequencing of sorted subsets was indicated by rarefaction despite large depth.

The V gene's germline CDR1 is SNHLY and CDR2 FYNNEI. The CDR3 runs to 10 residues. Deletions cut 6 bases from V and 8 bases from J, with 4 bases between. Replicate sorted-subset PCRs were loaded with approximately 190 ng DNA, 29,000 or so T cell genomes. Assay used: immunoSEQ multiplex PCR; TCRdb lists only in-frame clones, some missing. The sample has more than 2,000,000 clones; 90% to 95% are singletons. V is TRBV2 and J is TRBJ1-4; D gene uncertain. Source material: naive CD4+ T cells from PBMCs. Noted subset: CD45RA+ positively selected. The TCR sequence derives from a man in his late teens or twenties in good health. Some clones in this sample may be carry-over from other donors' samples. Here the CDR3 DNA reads TGTGCCAGCAGGGTCGAAAAACTGTTTTTT. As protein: CASRVEKLFF. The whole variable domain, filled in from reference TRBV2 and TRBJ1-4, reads EPEVTQTPSHQVTQMGQEVILRCVPISNHLYFYWYRQILGQKVEFLVSFYNNEISEKSEIFDDQFSVERPDGSNFTLKIRSTKLEDSAMYFCASRVEKLFFGSGTQLSVL.